Each of the 25 T cell receptor beta chains below was sequenced from the same sample in a study of radiation and T cells in renal cell carcinoma. The treatment here: treatment-naive control, cytoreductive nephrectomy. The method was immunoSEQ multiplex PCR; TCRdb's version includes in-frame clones alone and lacks a portion of them. Here the sample spans some 25,000 clones, roughly 64% being singletons. The starting material was tumor tissue, obtained from a patient whose treatment was nephrectomy without radiotherapy. These receptors all stem from a middle-aged man with renal cell carcinoma.

This clone was seen more than once but under ten times. The rearrangement joins TRBV7-2 to TRBJ1-2; D might be TRBD1 (5 bases). The CDR3 has 17 amino acids. Germline assignment: CDR1 SGHTA and CDR2 FQGNSA. The germline V and J ends were trimmed by 8 bases and 0 bases, with 22 bases remaining between them. Here the CDR3 reads CASQRGEGPGANYGYTF. The DNA for the CDR3 is TGTGCCAGCCAACGAGGGGAGGGACCGGGTGCTAACTATGGCTACACCTTC. Together with reference TRBV7-2 and TRBJ1-2, the CDR3 gives the full variable domain: GAGVSQSPSNKVTEKGKDVELRCDPISGHTALYWYRQSLGQGLEFLIYFQGNSAPDKSGLPSDRFSAERTGGSVSTLTIQRTQQEDSAVYLCASQRGEGPGANYGYTFGSGTRLTVV.

In its sample, this clone was seen once. The chain carries TRBV4-3 and TRBJ1-1, with D perhaps TRBD1 (5 bases). V was pared by 2 bases and J by 8 bases, with 18 bases between. The CDR3 extends over 15 amino acids. Germline V gene lookup returns CDR1 LGHNA and CDR2 YSLEER. The CDR3 bases are TGCGCCAGCAGCCAAAATTTGGGACGCCGAGAGGAAGCTTTCTTT. Protein: CASSQNLGRREEAFF.

The chain joins TRBV9 to TRBJ2-1; 9 bases are shared with TRBD2. V gave up 2 bases and J gave up 0 bases; unmatched junction bases: 9. Germline loops: CDR1 SGDLS, CDR2 YYNGEE. The CDR3 length is 18 residues. CDR3 nucleotide sequence: TGTGCCAGCAGCGTTACGATTAGCGGGGGCCACTCCTACAATGAGCAGTTCTTC. It codes for CASSVTISGGHSYNEQFF.

The J gene is TRBJ1-2, the V gene TRBV2, with D perhaps matching TRBD1 (5 bases). CDR3 size: 14 residues. The V gene lost 6 bases and the J gene lost 5 bases, with 16 bases spanning the gap. Germline values: CDR1 SNHLY, CDR2 FYNNEI. The CDR3 DNA reads TGTGCCAGCAGGGCGAGGGACGTCGGTTATGGCTACACCTTC. This translates into CASRARDVGYGYTF.

This clone was seen a few times. V and J are TRBV4-2 and TRBJ1-6, with 8 bases that match TRBD1. The CDR3 consists of 15 residues. Germline CDR1 reads LGHNA; CDR2 reads YNFKEQ. V gave up 0 bases and J gave up 8 bases; unmatched junction bases: 3. CDR3 DNA: TGTGCCAGCAGCCAAGACAGGGGGCGAGATTCACCCCTCCACTTT. It yields the protein CASSQDRGRDSPLHF.

CDR3 nucleotide sequence: TGTGCCAGCAGCATTTCCGGGACCGAAGGAGAAAAACTGTTTTTT. Translated, it gives CASSISGTEGEKLFF. The V call is TRBV6-1, the J call TRBJ1-4, with a possible D match to TRBD1 (5 bases). Trimming removed 6 bases at V and 8 bases at J, with 19 bases between. Germline V gene data show CDR1 as MNHNS and CDR2 as SASEGT. This CDR3 has 15 residues.

This clone has a single count. This chain links TRBV7-2 with TRBJ1-4; no firm D call. The germline gives CDR1 SGHTA, CDR2 FQGNSA. CDR3 length: 12 amino acids. The V and J ends lost 1 base and 7 bases respectively, with 4 bases between them. The CDR3 sequence is CASSLDGEKLFF. In nucleotides, the CDR3 is TGTGCCAGCAGCTTAGATGGTGAAAAACTGTTTTTT.

This clone was observed a handful of times. This sequence joins TRBV6-1 and TRBJ2-5, with D possibly being TRBD1 (6 bases). CDR3 length equals 15 residues. Per the germline V gene, CDR1 is MNHNS and CDR2 is SASEGT. Trimming removed 0 bases at V and 1 base at J, with 9 bases between. In nucleotides, the CDR3 is TGTGCCAGCAGTGAAGCCCCGGACAGCCAAGAGACCCAGTACTTC. It translates to CASSEAPDSQETQYF.

This clone was detected only a few times. V usage is TRBV7-6 and J usage is TRBJ2-3; D remains ambiguous. Trimming took 0 bases from V and 5 from J, leaving 9 bases between them. This CDR3 has 14 residues. CDR1 is SGHVS, CDR2 FNYEAQ, per germline. The CDR3 sequence is CASSLARKVDTQYF. CDR3 in DNA: TGTGCCAGCAGCTTAGCCAGGAAGGTAGATACGCAGTATTTT.

This clone was counted a single time. The rearrangement uses TRBV27 and TRBJ1-1, with a possible D match to TRBD1 (6 bases). The CDR3 is 14 amino acids. Between the trimmed V and J ends, which lost 4 bases and 11 bases, there was a span of 20 bases. The germline V gene encodes CDR1 MNHEY and CDR2 SMNVEV (reference sequence). CDR3: CASSSNRQAIAAFF. In DNA, the CDR3 is TGTGCCAGCAGTTCCAACCGACAGGCCATCGCGGCTTTCTTT.

The V gene is TRBV19, the J gene TRBJ1-2; D remains unclear. Trimming cost V 3 bases and J 3 bases, with 20 bases left between them. Looked up from germline, CDR1 is LNHDA and CDR2 is SQIVND (reference sequence). This CDR3 region has 17 residues. CDR3 DNA sequence: TGTGCCAGTAGTATCCGATCAGGTTTGCGTCTGGACTATGGCTACACCTTC. Translated, it gives CASSIRSGLRLDYGYTF.

There are a few counts of this clone. This chain uses TRBV27 with TRBJ2-5; tentatively, D is TRBD1 (6 bases). This CDR3 is built from 15 residues. In germline, CDR1 is MNHEY, CDR2 SMNVEV (reference sequence). V was shortened by 8 bases and J by 4 bases, with 20 bases between the two germline ends. CDR3 protein: CASGISPDSLETQYF. The CDR3 DNA reads TGTGCCAGCGGGATATCACCGGACAGTCTAGAGACCCAGTACTTC.

The chain combines TRBV6-5 with TRBJ1-1; D is uncertain. Trimming stripped 5 bases from V and 4 bases from J, with 11 bases between. CDR3 length: 13 amino acids. Germline values: CDR1 MNHEY, CDR2 SVGAGI. The CDR3 protein is CASSLLPGTEAFF. For the CDR3, the DNA is TGTGCCAGCAGTCTCCTGCCAGGCACTGAAGCTTTCTTT.

The table lists this clone with a few counts. The chain has TRBV19 and TRBJ1-5; possible D gene TRBD1, 5 bases. There are 13 residues in the CDR3. Germline loops: CDR1 LNHDA, CDR2 SQIVND (reference sequence). Deletions cut 7 bases from V and 5 bases from J, with 12 bases between. CDR3 in amino acids: CASTPDKYQPQHF. Here the CDR3 DNA reads TGTGCCAGTACCCCGGACAAGTATCAGCCCCAGCATTTT.

The rearrangement uses TRBV19 and TRBJ2-1; D gene uncertain. Trimming took 4 bases from V and 4 from J, leaving 8 bases between them. Germline V gene data show CDR1 as LNHDA and CDR2 as SQIVND (reference sequence). The CDR3 is made up of 13 amino acids. CDR3 amino acids: CASSKNGYNEQFF. The CDR3 coding sequence is TGTGCCAGTAGTAAGAACGGATACAATGAGCAGTTCTTC. The full variable domain, completed using reference TRBV19 and TRBJ2-1, is DGGITQSPKYLFRKEGQNVTLSCEQNLNHDAMYWYRQDPGQGLRLIYYSQIVNDFQKGDIAEGYSVSREKKESFPLTVTSAQKNPTAFYLCASSKNGYNEQFFGPGTRLTVL.

This clone was seen at least ten times. This sequence joins TRBV2 and TRBJ2-5, with 10 bases identical to TRBD2. This CDR3 region has 13 residues. V trimming: 4 bases; J trimming: 4 bases; junction bases outside the gene matches: 0. Per germline, CDR1 SNHLY and CDR2 FYNNEI. CDR3 residues: CASSGTSGETQYF. The CDR3 bases are TGTGCCAGCAGTGGGACTAGCGGAGAGACCCAGTACTTC.

The chain employs TRBV11-2 and TRBJ2-6; D call uncertain. V was trimmed by 4 bases and J by 1 base, leaving 8 bases between them. The CDR3 runs to 15 residues. CDR1 and CDR2 from the germline V gene are SGHAT and FQNNGV. CDR3 region: CASSSSGSGANVLTF. The CDR3 DNA reads TGTGCCAGCAGCTCGTCAGGTTCTGGGGCCAACGTCCTGACTTTC.

The chain is built from TRBV4-3 and TRBJ1-5; TRBD1 aligns across 7 bases. J gave up 7 bases and V 0 bases, and 6 bases lay outside the gene matches. Germline-derived CDR1 and CDR2 are LGHNA and YSLEER. The CDR3 runs to 15 residues. DNA of the CDR3: TGCGCCAGCAGCCAAGATTACAGGGGTGGGCAGCCCCAGCATTTT. This encodes CASSQDYRGGQPQHF.

This clone appeared a few times. The V gene is TRBV5-8, the J gene TRBJ1-1; 7 bases match TRBD1. The length of the CDR3 is 13 residues. The V gene end was trimmed by 5 bases and the J gene end by 6 bases; junction bases not matched to a gene: 7. From germline, CDR1 is SGHTS and CDR2 YDEGEE. The CDR3 loop reads CASSRDRASEAFF. DNA for the CDR3: TGTGCCAGCAGTCGAGACAGGGCTTCTGAAGCTTTCTTT.

The V call is TRBV19, the J call TRBJ2-1; 8 nucleotides agree with TRBD1. The junction had 6 bases not matched to a gene; V was cut back by 3 bases and J by 5 bases. The CDR3 extends over 15 amino acids. Germline-derived CDR1 and CDR2 are LNHDA and SQIVND (reference sequence). CDR3 bases: TGTGCCAGTAGTATGGCTTGGACAGGGCACAATGAGCAGTTCTTC. Encoded protein: CASSMAWTGHNEQFF.

V and J are TRBV5-5 and TRBJ1-1; D is ambiguous. CDR3 length equals 13 residues. Per germline, CDR1 SGHKS and CDR2 YYEKEE (reference sequence). The V and J ends lost 1 base and 1 base respectively, with 5 bases between them. In DNA, the CDR3 is TGTGCCAGCAGCTTGCTATCGAACACTGAAGCTTTCTTT. Translation: CASSLLSNTEAFF.

The V call is TRBV10-1, the J call TRBJ2-3; D unresolved. V lost 6 bases and J 9 bases, leaving 19 bases between the germline ends. The CDR3 has 14 residues. Germline values: CDR1 WNHNN, CDR2 SYGVQD (reference sequence). This CDR3 is CASSDVDLTATQYF. The CDR3 DNA follows: TGCGCCAGCAGCGACGTGGACCTCACAGCCACGCAGTATTTT.

Only a few counts were recorded for this clone. The V and J genes are TRBV18 and TRBJ1-2; D ambiguous. Trimming cost V 2 bases and J 7 bases, with 11 bases left between them. This CDR3 comprises 13 residues. Germline values: CDR1 KGHSH, CDR2 LQKENI. CDR3 sequence (DNA): TGTGCCAGCTCACCAATGGATTCGGGTGGCTACACCTTC. It is translated as CASSPMDSGGYTF.

The chain joins TRBV7-8 to TRBJ2-3, with 9 positions matching TRBD2. The length of the CDR3 is 17 residues. V lost 1 base to trimming and J lost 3 bases; unmatched junction nucleotides: 8. From germline, CDR1 is SGHVS and CDR2 FQNEAQ. The CDR3 nucleotides read TGTGCCAGCAGCTTAGAGCAGCGGGGGGTCCATACAGATACGCAGTATTTT. It encodes CASSLEQRGVHTDTQYF.

For this clone: This CDR3 is also generated by other DNA sequences in the sample. The chain uses TRBV27 and TRBJ1-6; D uncertain. The V end lost 4 bases, the J end lost 10 bases, and 11 bases lay between the germline ends. This CDR3 has 13 amino acids. Germline V lookup: CDR1 MNHEY, CDR2 SMNVEV (reference sequence). The CDR3 DNA follows: TGTGCCAGCAGTTCGCAGGTCGGCTCACCCCTCCACTTT. It encodes CASSSQVGSPLHF.